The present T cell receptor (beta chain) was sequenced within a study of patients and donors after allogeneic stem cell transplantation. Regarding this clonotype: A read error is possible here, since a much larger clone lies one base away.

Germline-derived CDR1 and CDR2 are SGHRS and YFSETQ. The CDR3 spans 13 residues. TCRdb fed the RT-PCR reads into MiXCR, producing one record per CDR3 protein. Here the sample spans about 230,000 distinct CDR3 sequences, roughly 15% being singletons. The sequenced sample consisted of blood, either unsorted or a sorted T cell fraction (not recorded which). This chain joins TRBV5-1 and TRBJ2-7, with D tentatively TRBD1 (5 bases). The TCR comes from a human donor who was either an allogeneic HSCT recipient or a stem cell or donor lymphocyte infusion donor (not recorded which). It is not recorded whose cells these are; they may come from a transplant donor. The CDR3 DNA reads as TGCGCCGGCAGCAAGGGGTCCCCCTACGAGCAGTACTTC. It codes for CAGSKGSPYEQYF.